This T cell receptor beta chain was obtained from a study of early T cells in non-severe SARS-CoV-2 infection. Turning to the study itself: It was bulk RNA from unsorted whole blood that was sequenced, and the chains were unpaired.

This clonotype was counted ten times or more. Its specificity is not known. V was clipped by 3 bases and J by 0 bases, with 19 bases between them. The CDR3 spans 17 residues. The germline V gene encodes CDR1 SGHRS and CDR2 YFSETQ. A single record per CDR3 protein comes from TCRdb applying MiXCR to the 5' RACE reads. The table has tens of thousands of distinct CDR3 sequences, about 2.7% seen once; the top ten hold 0.6% to 0.75%. Broader study findings: VDJdb-based matching was biased toward anti-spike CD8 responses and missed private and CD4 specificities.

The chain has TRBV5-1 and TRBJ2-7; D might be TRBD1 (6 bases). The receptor's source is an adult who was a healthcare worker with PCR-confirmed SARS-CoV-2 infection or an uninfected control (not recorded which). Sequencing used whole blood. CDR3 residues: CASSSVRRTASSYEQYV. The DNA of the CDR3 is TGCGCCAGCAGCTCTGTCCGGAGGACAGCGAGCTCCTACGAGCAGTACGTC.